These T cell receptor beta chains were read from a single sample in a study of regulatory T cells in long-lasting Graves disease. TCRdb passed the multiplex PCR reads through MiXCR, listing each CDR3 protein once. The sample lists 250,000 to 300,000 distinct CDR3 sequences; 20% to 25% were seen once. The starting material was peripheral blood mononuclear cells (PBMCs), obtained when the disease was refractory, from a patient treated with antithyroid drugs. The receptors originated from a female donor with Graves disease. CDR3s include the opening cysteine and the closing phenylalanine or tryptophan. The order of the fields is D gene, V gene, CDR3 length, clone size, J gene, CDR3 protein, CDR3 DNA. A D gene is named only where the DNA matches it firmly. Not all rows give a size; the values are once, few, many and, for expanded clones, a class.

d_gene: .; v_gene: TRBV7-9; len: 13; abundance: .; j_gene: TRBJ2-3; CDR3aa: CASSLVGEGTQYF; CDR3nt: TGTGCCAGCAGCTTAGTTGGAGAGGGTACGCAGTATTTT
d_gene: .; v_gene: TRBV7-2; len: 15; abundance: .; j_gene: TRBJ2-5; CDR3aa: CASSLVSVGQETQYF; CDR3nt: TGTGCCAGCAGCTTAGTTAGTGTGGGGCAGGAGACCCAGTACTTC
d_gene: .; v_gene: TRBV6-1; len: 10; abundance: many; j_gene: TRBJ2-7; CDR3aa: CASNDYEQYF; CDR3nt: TGTGCCAGCAACGACTACGAGCAGTACTTC
d_gene: .; v_gene: TRBV29-1; len: 14; abundance: .; j_gene: TRBJ2-2; CDR3aa: CSVGTDVNTGELFF; CDR3nt: TGCAGCGTTGGGACAGATGTGAACACCGGGGAGCTGTTTTTT
d_gene: .; v_gene: TRBV19; len: 11; abundance: many; j_gene: TRBJ1-1; CDR3aa: CASRRQSEAFF; CDR3nt: TGTGCCAGCCGACGGCAGTCTGAAGCTTTCTTT
d_gene: .; v_gene: TRBV5-4; len: 14; abundance: few; j_gene: TRBJ1-2; CDR3aa: CASSLERGPNGYTF; CDR3nt: TGTGCCAGCAGCTTGGAGCGGGGGCCAAATGGCTACACCTTC
d_gene: .; v_gene: TRBV12-3/TRBV12-4; len: 14; abundance: .; j_gene: TRBJ1-1; CDR3aa: CASSRGGENTEAFF; CDR3nt: TGTGCCAGCAGCCGGGGAGGGGAGAACACTGAAGCTTTCTTT
d_gene: .; v_gene: TRBV7-9; len: 16; abundance: many; j_gene: TRBJ1-2; CDR3aa: CASSLEGGWSFRGYTF; CDR3nt: TGTGCCAGCAGCTTAGAAGGTGGTTGGTCGTTTCGTGGCTACACCTTC
d_gene: TRBD1; v_gene: TRBV29-1; len: 14; abundance: .; j_gene: TRBJ2-7; CDR3aa: CSVRDDRANCEQYF; CDR3nt: TGCAGCGTTAGGGACGACAGGGCCAACTGCGAGCAGTACTTC
d_gene: .; v_gene: TRBV4-3; len: 15; abundance: .; j_gene: TRBJ1-6; CDR3aa: CASSQDWGYNSPLHF; CDR3nt: TGCGCCAGCAGCCAAGATTGGGGCTATAATTCACCCCTCCACTTT
d_gene: .; v_gene: TRBV7-2; len: 13; abundance: few; j_gene: TRBJ1-1; CDR3aa: CASSQTLNTEAFF; CDR3nt: TGTGCCAGCAGCCAGACCTTGAACACTGAAGCTTTCTTT
d_gene: .; v_gene: TRBV12-3/TRBV12-4; len: 11; abundance: many; j_gene: TRBJ2-7; CDR3aa: CASSPAGEQYF; CDR3nt: TGTGCCAGCAGTCCCGCGGGGGAGCAGTACTTC
d_gene: .; v_gene: TRBV19; len: 13; abundance: .; j_gene: TRBJ1-1; CDR3aa: CASSMFPNTEAFF; CDR3nt: TGTGCCAGTAGTATGTTCCCGAACACTGAAGCTTTCTTT
d_gene: TRBD1; v_gene: TRBV3-1; len: 16; abundance: .; j_gene: TRBJ2-5; CDR3aa: CASSQTRTGGVETQYF; CDR3nt: TGTGCCAGCAGCCAGACTCGGACAGGGGGGGTGGAGACCCAGTACTTC
d_gene: .; v_gene: TRBV5-1; len: 12; abundance: .; j_gene: TRBJ1-1; CDR3aa: CASSSPTVEAFF; CDR3nt: TGCGCCAGCAGCTCGCCGACGGTTGAAGCTTTCTTT
d_gene: .; v_gene: TRBV27; len: 13; abundance: few; j_gene: TRBJ2-1; CDR3aa: CATARGPYNEQFF; CDR3nt: TGTGCCACCGCCAGAGGCCCTTACAATGAGCAGTTCTTC
d_gene: TRBD2; v_gene: TRBV27; len: 14; abundance: .; j_gene: TRBJ2-7; CDR3aa: CASSTSGDSYEQYF; CDR3nt: TGTGCCAGCAGTACTAGCGGTGACTCCTACGAGCAGTACTTC
d_gene: .; v_gene: TRBV5-1; len: 12; abundance: few; j_gene: TRBJ2-7; CDR3aa: CASSSSLYEQYF; CDR3nt: TGCGCCAGCAGCTCTTCGCTTTACGAGCAGTACTTC
d_gene: .; v_gene: TRBV4-1; len: 16; abundance: few; j_gene: TRBJ2-7; CDR3aa: CASSQGRGTGHYEQYF; CDR3nt: TGCGCCAGCAGCCAAGGTCGGGGGACGGGTCACTACGAGCAGTACTTC
d_gene: .; v_gene: TRBV15; len: 12; abundance: .; j_gene: TRBJ1-1; CDR3aa: CATSNQNTEAFF; CDR3nt: TGTGCCACCAGCAACCAGAACACTGAAGCTTTCTTT
d_gene: .; v_gene: TRBV5-8; len: 14; abundance: .; j_gene: TRBJ1-2; CDR3aa: CASSLLQGANGYTF; CDR3nt: TGTGCCAGCAGCTTGTTACAGGGAGCCAATGGCTACACCTTC
d_gene: TRBD2; v_gene: TRBV7-9; len: 14; abundance: few; j_gene: TRBJ2-1; CDR3aa: CASSSTGGINEQFF; CDR3nt: TGTGCCAGCTCGTCAACGGGAGGTATCAATGAGCAGTTCTTC
d_gene: .; v_gene: TRBV11-2; len: 16; abundance: many; j_gene: TRBJ1-2; CDR3aa: CASRSVKELANYGYTF; CDR3nt: TGTGCCAGCAGGAGCGTGAAGGAATTAGCTAACTATGGCTACACCTTC
d_gene: TRBD2; v_gene: TRBV12-3/TRBV12-4; len: 14; abundance: few; j_gene: TRBJ2-3; CDR3aa: CASSWAGLAGGPYF; CDR3nt: TGTGCCAGCAGTTGGGCGGGACTAGCGGGAGGCCCGTATTTT
d_gene: .; v_gene: TRBV2; len: 14; abundance: many; j_gene: TRBJ2-7; CDR3aa: CASQAAYSSYEQYF; CDR3nt: TGTGCCAGCCAAGCGGCTTACAGCTCCTACGAGCAGTACTTC
d_gene: TRBD1; v_gene: TRBV29-1; len: 14; abundance: .; j_gene: TRBJ2-5; CDR3aa: CSVEETDRGETQYF; CDR3nt: TGCAGCGTTGAAGAAACTGACAGGGGAGAGACCCAGTACTTC
d_gene: TRBD1; v_gene: TRBV5-5; len: 16; abundance: many; j_gene: TRBJ1-5; CDR3aa: CASSLWGQGAGQPQHF; CDR3nt: TGTGCCAGCAGCTTATGGGGACAGGGGGCAGGTCAGCCCCAGCATTTT
d_gene: .; v_gene: TRBV2; len: 14; abundance: few; j_gene: TRBJ1-1; CDR3aa: CASRVMGSGTEAFF; CDR3nt: TGTGCCAGCCGGGTGATGGGGTCGGGCACTGAAGCTTTCTTT
d_gene: .; v_gene: TRBV20-1; len: 13; abundance: few; j_gene: TRBJ2-3; CDR3aa: CSASDPLRDTQYF; CDR3nt: TGCAGTGCTAGTGACCCACTCCGGGATACGCAGTATTTT
d_gene: .; v_gene: TRBV18; len: 17; abundance: few; j_gene: TRBJ2-1; CDR3aa: CASSPDHRALSYNEQFF; CDR3nt: TGTGCCAGCTCACCAGATCACAGGGCCCTCTCCTACAATGAGCAGTTCTTC
d_gene: .; v_gene: TRBV30; len: 12; abundance: few; j_gene: TRBJ2-2; CDR3aa: CAWSFGTGELFF; CDR3nt: TGTGCCTGGAGTTTCGGGACCGGGGAGCTGTTTTTT
d_gene: .; v_gene: TRBV19; len: 12; abundance: .; j_gene: TRBJ2-2; CDR3aa: CASSMGAGELFF; CDR3nt: TGTGCCAGTAGCATGGGGGCCGGGGAGCTGTTTTTT
d_gene: .; v_gene: TRBV29-1; len: 11; abundance: few; j_gene: TRBJ2-7; CDR3aa: CSAEGGFEQYF; CDR3nt: TGCAGCGCGGAAGGGGGATTCGAGCAGTACTTC
d_gene: .; v_gene: TRBV19; len: 18; abundance: .; j_gene: TRBJ1-5; CDR3aa: CASSIEAPGLISNQPQHF; CDR3nt: TGTGCCAGTAGTATAGAGGCACCAGGATTGATTAGCAATCAGCCCCAGCATTTT
d_gene: .; v_gene: TRBV24-1; len: 14; abundance: .; j_gene: TRBJ2-5; CDR3aa: CATSDRGAGETQYF; CDR3nt: TGTGCCACCAGTGACAGGGGCGCGGGGGAGACCCAGTACTTC
d_gene: .; v_gene: TRBV24-1; len: 17; abundance: many; j_gene: TRBJ1-5; CDR3aa: CATSDSQSGISNQPQHF; CDR3nt: TGTGCCACCAGTGACTCCCAGTCAGGGATTAGCAATCAGCCCCAGCATTTT
d_gene: TRBD2; v_gene: TRBV28; len: 15; abundance: once; j_gene: TRBJ2-1; CDR3aa: CASSFTGLAGGEQFF; CDR3nt: TGTGCCAGCAGTTTCACGGGACTAGCGGGCGGGGAGCAGTTCTTC
d_gene: .; v_gene: TRBV2; len: 14; abundance: many; j_gene: TRBJ1-1; CDR3aa: CASSVGARYTEAFF; CDR3nt: TGTGCCAGCAGTGTGGGGGCTCGGTACACTGAAGCTTTCTTT
d_gene: .; v_gene: TRBV29-1; len: 13; abundance: .; j_gene: TRBJ1-5; CDR3aa: CSVGGGAGQPQHF; CDR3nt: TGCAGCGTTGGGGGGGGCGCGGGTCAGCCCCAGCATTTT
d_gene: .; v_gene: TRBV4-3; len: 15; abundance: few; j_gene: TRBJ2-7; CDR3aa: CASSQEGGTPYEQYF; CDR3nt: TGCGCCAGCAGCCAAGAAGGGGGGACACCCTACGAGCAGTACTTC
d_gene: TRBD2; v_gene: TRBV4-1; len: 14; abundance: .; j_gene: TRBJ2-5; CDR3aa: CASSQVAGVETQYF; CDR3nt: TGCGCCAGCAGCCAAGTCGCGGGAGTAGAGACCCAGTACTTC
d_gene: TRBD2; v_gene: TRBV6-1; len: 14; abundance: many; j_gene: TRBJ2-7; CDR3aa: CASKKGLPGDEQYF; CDR3nt: TGTGCCAGCAAAAAGGGACTACCTGGCGACGAGCAGTACTTC
d_gene: .; v_gene: TRBV20-1; len: 12; abundance: many; j_gene: TRBJ2-7; CDR3aa: CSASQRGCEQYF; CDR3nt: TGCAGTGCTAGTCAGCGTGGGTGCGAGCAGTACTTC
d_gene: TRBD2; v_gene: TRBV29-1; len: 15; abundance: many; j_gene: TRBJ2-5; CDR3aa: CSVAPFGGGQETQYF; CDR3nt: TGCAGCGTTGCACCCTTCGGCGGGGGCCAAGAGACCCAGTACTTC
d_gene: .; v_gene: TRBV3-1; len: 14; abundance: many; j_gene: TRBJ2-5; CDR3aa: CASSQVGAPETQYF; CDR3nt: TGTGCCAGCAGCCAAGTCGGAGCTCCGGAGACCCAGTACTTC
d_gene: .; v_gene: TRBV27; len: 14; abundance: few; j_gene: TRBJ2-7; CDR3aa: CASSARAASYEQYF; CDR3nt: TGTGCCAGCTCCGCGAGGGCGGCTTCCTACGAGCAGTACTTC
d_gene: .; v_gene: TRBV29-1; len: 12; abundance: few; j_gene: TRBJ2-5; CDR3aa: CSARLIQETQYF; CDR3nt: TGCAGCGCCCGACTAATACAAGAGACCCAGTACTTC
d_gene: .; v_gene: TRBV7-2; len: 14; abundance: few; j_gene: TRBJ1-6; CDR3aa: CASSLGTANSPLHF; CDR3nt: TGTGCCAGCAGCTTAGGGACAGCTAATTCACCCCTCCACTTT
d_gene: .; v_gene: TRBV7-6; len: 13; abundance: .; j_gene: TRBJ2-5; CDR3aa: CANSYGTVETQYF; CDR3nt: TGTGCCAACAGCTACGGGACTGTGGAGACCCAGTACTTC
d_gene: .; v_gene: TRBV28; len: 12; abundance: many; j_gene: TRBJ1-1; CDR3aa: CASSLRGREAFF; CDR3nt: TGTGCCAGCAGTTTACGGGGTCGTGAAGCTTTCTTT
d_gene: TRBD2; v_gene: TRBV29-1; len: 13; abundance: few; j_gene: TRBJ2-5; CDR3aa: CSANHGGKETQYF; CDR3nt: TGCAGCGCCAACCACGGGGGGAAAGAGACCCAGTACTTC
d_gene: .; v_gene: TRBV29-1; len: 14; abundance: few; j_gene: TRBJ2-5; CDR3aa: CSVEDRGGKETQYF; CDR3nt: TGCAGCGTTGAAGATAGAGGCGGGAAAGAGACCCAGTACTTC
d_gene: TRBD1; v_gene: TRBV6-1; len: 17; abundance: many; j_gene: TRBJ1-5; CDR3aa: CASSRPFRQGRNQPQHF; CDR3nt: TGTGCCAGCAGTCGGCCGTTCCGACAGGGTCGAAATCAGCCCCAGCATTTT
d_gene: TRBD1; v_gene: TRBV7-2; len: 14; abundance: few; j_gene: TRBJ2-1; CDR3aa: CASSPGQGHNEQFF; CDR3nt: TGTGCCAGCAGCCCGGGACAGGGCCACAATGAGCAGTTCTTC
d_gene: .; v_gene: TRBV7-2; len: 15; abundance: few; j_gene: TRBJ2-3; CDR3aa: CASSSGEGTWDTQYF; CDR3nt: TGTGCCAGCAGCTCGGGAGAGGGGACGTGGGATACGCAGTATTTT
d_gene: .; v_gene: TRBV18; len: 12; abundance: many; j_gene: TRBJ2-7; CDR3aa: CASSPGSNEQYF; CDR3nt: TGTGCCAGCTCACCCGGTAGTAACGAGCAGTACTTC
d_gene: .; v_gene: TRBV28; len: 14; abundance: many; j_gene: TRBJ2-7; CDR3aa: CASSLAAQSYEQYF; CDR3nt: TGTGCCAGCAGTTTAGCCGCCCAGTCCTACGAGCAGTACTTC
d_gene: .; v_gene: TRBV15; len: 13; abundance: few; j_gene: TRBJ1-1; CDR3aa: CATAGEMNTEAFF; CDR3nt: TGTGCCACAGCCGGGGAAATGAACACTGAAGCTTTCTTT
d_gene: TRBD1; v_gene: TRBV20-1; len: 14; abundance: many; j_gene: TRBJ1-4; CDR3aa: CSAETGTGEEKLFF; CDR3nt: TGCAGTGCGGAGACCGGGACAGGGGAGGAAAAACTGTTTTTT
d_gene: .; v_gene: TRBV28; len: 15; abundance: .; j_gene: TRBJ1-1; CDR3aa: CASSLQGGGRTEAFF; CDR3nt: TGTGCCAGCAGTTTACAGGGTGGGGGTCGTACTGAAGCTTTCTTT